Listed below are T cell receptor beta chains from one sample, sequenced in a study of CD8+CD57+ T cells in acquired aplastic anemia. Via MiXCR, TCRdb re-called the reads, giving one row per CDR3 protein. Seen here are about 270,000 distinct CDR3 sequences, 56% observed once, and the top ten hold 7% to 9%. The sequencing input was sorted CD4+, CD8+, or CD8+CD57+ T cells (not recorded which) from PBMCs. The source is a human donor with severe aplastic anemia or a healthy control (not recorded which). Each CDR3 is given with its conserved first and last residue. Each record gives: CDR3 DNA, CDR3 protein, V gene, J gene, clone size, D gene. A D gene is named only where the DNA matches it firmly. Expanded clones are given a class, and other clones once, few, many or no size at all.

CDR3 DNA: TGTGCCAGCAGCCAGGTAGCGGGAGGGCCCCATTGGGAGACCCAGTACTTC
CDR3 protein: CASSQVAGGPHWETQYF
V gene: TRBV4-1
J gene: TRBJ2-5
clone size: few
D gene: TRBD2

CDR3 DNA: TGCGCCAGCAGCTTGGGGGGGGCCGGGAGCTCTGGGGCCAACGTCCTGACTTTC
CDR3 protein: CASSLGGAGSSGANVLTF
V gene: TRBV5-1
J gene: TRBJ2-6
clone size: many
D gene: -

CDR3 DNA: TGTGCCAGCAGTTACGGCCAAGAGACCCAGTACTTC
CDR3 protein: CASSYGQETQYF
V gene: TRBV6-2/TRBV6-3
J gene: TRBJ2-5
clone size: many
D gene: -

CDR3 DNA: TGTGCCAGCAGCTTAGCAGCAGGTTCGGGAAACACCATATATTTT
CDR3 protein: CASSLAAGSGNTIYF
V gene: TRBV7-2
J gene: TRBJ1-3
clone size: -
D gene: -

CDR3 DNA: TGTGCCAGTAGTCCGCACGACGAGCAGTACTTC
CDR3 protein: CASSPHDEQYF
V gene: TRBV19
J gene: TRBJ2-7
clone size: -
D gene: -

CDR3 DNA: TGTGCCATCAGCGACAGGGTCTCGGACGAGCAGTACTTC
CDR3 protein: CAISDRVSDEQYF
V gene: TRBV10-3
J gene: TRBJ2-7
clone size: -
D gene: TRBD1

CDR3 DNA: TGTGCCAGCAGTTCTGACTACAATGAGCAGTTCTTC
CDR3 protein: CASSSDYNEQFF
V gene: TRBV12-3/TRBV12-4
J gene: TRBJ2-1
clone size: -
D gene: -

CDR3 DNA: TGTGCCAGCAGCCCCCTGAGGGGGGCGAGCAATCAGCCCCAGCATTTT
CDR3 protein: CASSPLRGASNQPQHF
V gene: TRBV7-2
J gene: TRBJ1-5
clone size: many
D gene: -

CDR3 DNA: TGTGCCACCAGTCCCGGGAGCTCCTACGAGCAGTACTTC
CDR3 protein: CATSPGSSYEQYF
V gene: TRBV24-1
J gene: TRBJ2-7
clone size: few
D gene: -

CDR3 DNA: TGTGCCAGCAGTCCAGGGGGCAGTGGGCAAGAGACCCAGTACTTC
CDR3 protein: CASSPGGSGQETQYF
V gene: TRBV6-7
J gene: TRBJ2-5
clone size: -
D gene: TRBD1

CDR3 DNA: TGTGCCACCAGTGGTGGCGCGGGAGCAGATACGCAGTATTTT
CDR3 protein: CATSGGAGADTQYF
V gene: TRBV24-1
J gene: TRBJ2-3
clone size: -
D gene: TRBD2

CDR3 DNA: TGTGCCAGCAGCCCCGGAGGGGGCGTTTCCTACGAGCAGTACTTC
CDR3 protein: CASSPGGGVSYEQYF
V gene: TRBV11-2
J gene: TRBJ2-7
clone size: -
D gene: -